This T cell receptor beta chain comes out of a study of shared clonotypes between healthy human individuals. The length of the CDR3 is 15 residues. The V end lost 2 bases, the J end lost 0 bases, and 8 bases lay between the germline ends. CDR1 and CDR2 (germline): SGHTS, YDEGEE. Measured with immunoSEQ multiplex PCR; TCRdb has only the in-frame clones, and not every one. The profile shows 900,000 to 1,200,000 clones, around 78% of them singletons. This clone was recorded once. V is TRBV5-8 and J is TRBJ2-2; no clear D gene. The sample was memory CD4+ T cells from PBMCs. Subset described: CD45RA-negative fraction. The sequence derives from a man between 18 and 35 years old in good health. Some clones in this sample may be carry-over from other donors' samples. This chain's CDR3 is CASSLLGTNTGELFF. The CDR3 bases are TGTGCCAGCAGCTTATTAGGAACGAACACCGGGGAGCTGTTTTTT.